This T cell receptor beta chain was documented in a study of CD8 T cells in ankylosing spondylitis. Broader study findings: Matched ankylosing spondylitis synovial fluid reportedly contained a significantly enriched population of disease-linked clones. A TCR beta motif of eight highly homologous variants appeared characteristic of ankylosing spondylitis blood.

The germline V gene has CDR1 SGHRS and CDR2 YFSETQ. There are 15 residues in the CDR3. Trimming stripped 4 bases from V and 11 bases from J, with 24 bases between. The table lists this clonotype with a few counts. Its antigen is still unknown. Quantitative molecular-barcoded 5'-RACE generated the TCR beta libraries. Using its own MiXCR run on the 5' RACE reads, TCRdb lists one record per CDR3 protein. The sample holds over 600,000 distinct CDR3 sequences, 15% to 20% seen once. This receptor was identified in a male donor with ankylosing spondylitis. The chain links TRBV5-1 to TRBJ1-1; D is possibly TRBD1 (6 bases). The sequencing input was blood, either unsorted or a sorted T cell fraction (not recorded which). The CDR3 loop is CASSGLQGTMAEAFF. In DNA form, the CDR3 reads TGCGCCAGCAGCGGACTACAGGGAACTATGGCAGAGGCTTTCTTT. The whole variable domain, filled in from reference TRBV5-1 and TRBJ1-1, reads KAGVTQTPRYLIKTRGQQVTLSCSPISGHRSVSWYQQTPGQGLQFLFEYFSETQRNKGNFPGRFSGRQFSNSRSEMNVSTLELGDSALYLCASSGLQGTMAEAFFGQGTRLTVV.